This entry is about one T cell receptor beta chain. This sample was taken from a study of T-cell memory formation after mild COVID-19. One entry per CDR3 protein, called by TCRdb with MiXCR from the 5' RACE reads. Here the sample spans 190,000 or so distinct CDR3 sequences, around 30% being singletons. This sequence originates from an adult woman who had mild COVID-19 (a few samples of this study predate the infection). Cell type and time point are not known. The sequenced sample was PBMCs or a T cell subset sorted from them (not recorded which).

In nucleotides, the CDR3 is TGTGCCAGTAGTGACAGAGAGGGGGGCAATCAGCCCCAGCATTTT. It is translated as CASSDREGGNQPQHF. The chain employs TRBV19 and TRBJ1-5; D may be TRBD1 (6 bases). Trimming shortened V by 5 bases and J by 2 bases, and 13 bases separated the two germline ends. The germline V gene has CDR1 LNHDA and CDR2 SQIVND (reference sequence). The CDR3 extends over 15 amino acids.